This TCR beta chain was sequenced during a study of PD-L1 blockade in urothelial cancer. Whole-study context: Blood drawn 3 weeks (second dose) and 6 weeks after treatment start was analyzed. Blood gave a median around 150,000 T cells.

With respect to this clone: The target antigen is unknown.

Time point reported: pretreatment peripheral blood. The study's findings and limits: Enhanced expansion of tumor-associated blood clones at 3 weeks characterized durable-benefit patients.

Repertoires were generated with immunoSEQ multiplex PCR, while TCRdb's copy carries only in-frame clones and drops some. The data contain fewer than 80,000 clones, roughly 79% of them singletons. CDR1 and CDR2 from the germline V gene are SGHDT and YYEEEE. This CDR3 has 12 residues. This chain links TRBV5-6 with TRBJ2-7; 13 bases are a match to TRBD2. The TCR was taken from a man between 65 and 79 years old with urothelial cancer. Here the sequenced sample was PBMCs, taken around atezolizumab (anti-PD-L1) treatment. The CDR3 protein is CATALAGGMQYF. In nucleotides, the CDR3 is TGTGCTACGGCACTAGCGGGAGGGATGCAGTACTTC.